This T cell receptor (beta chain) comes out of a study of blood T cells in healthy people across ages. Then a second PCR, running about 6 to 12 cycles, was carried out with a sample-barcoded 5' primer and a J-beta primer mix. TCRdb re-called the 5' RACE reads with MiXCR, one entry per CDR3 protein. The sample shows under 800,000 distinct CDR3 sequences, 20% to 25% of them seen only once. This clonotype has just a few counts. The TCR was taken from an older man in good health. The sample was blood.

The CDR3 DNA follows: TGCAGCGTTGAAGGGTACGGACGGTACGAGCAGTACTTC. This sequence encodes CSVEGYGRYEQYF. V and J are TRBV29-1 and TRBJ2-7; D not certain. The CDR3 has 13 amino acids. Germline V gene lookup returns CDR1 SQVTM and CDR2 ANQGSEA. V was trimmed by 1 base and J by 4 bases, leaving 11 bases between them.